Listed below are T cell receptor beta chains from one sample, sequenced in a study of blood T cell repertoires in COVID-19. Generated by immunoSEQ multiplex PCR, the TCRdb table keeps only in-frame clones and is missing some. The sample contains some 130,000 clones, 80% to 90% of which appear only once. Sequencing was done on a sample of peripheral blood. These TCRs come from a woman aged 55-70 years with acute or convalescent COVID-19. Both conserved end residues are part of each CDR3. The D gene is left open where the match is weak. Clone size is shown for a subset of rows, as once, few, many or a class of expanded clone.

D: .; size: .; V: TRBV14; length: 13; J: TRBJ2-7; CDR3: CASSQDQNNEQYF; DNA: TGTGCCAGCAGCCAAGATCAGAACAACGAGCAGTACTTC
D: TRBD1; size: once; V: TRBV13; length: 17; J: TRBJ2-7; CDR3: CASSLAQGARGPYEQYF; DNA: TGTGCCAGCAGCTTAGCACAGGGGGCGCGGGGACCATACGAGCAGTACTTC
D: TRBD2; size: .; V: TRBV24-1; length: 17; J: TRBJ2-3; CDR3: CATSDTLAGGGTDTQYF; DNA: TGTGCCACCAGTGATACCCTAGCGGGGGGGGGCACAGATACGCAGTATTTT
D: .; size: .; V: TRBV19; length: 13; J: TRBJ2-1; CDR3: CASTVTSNNEQFF; DNA: TGTGCCAGTACGGTGACATCCAACAATGAGCAGTTCTTC
D: TRBD1; size: .; V: TRBV6-5; length: 14; J: TRBJ1-2; CDR3: CASRRTGRDYGYTF; DNA: TGTGCCAGCAGGCGGACAGGGAGGGACTATGGCTACACCTTC
D: .; size: .; V: TRBV19; length: 12; J: TRBJ2-5; CDR3: CASSRQMGTQYF; DNA: TGTGCCAGTTCCAGACAAATGGGGACCCAGTACTTC
D: TRBD2; size: .; V: TRBV5-1; length: 17; J: TRBJ2-3; CDR3: CASSLGPTSGGTDTQYF; DNA: TGCGCCAGCAGCTTGGGGCCGACTAGCGGGGGCACAGATACGCAGTATTTT
D: .; size: few; V: TRBV9; length: 14; J: TRBJ1-1; CDR3: CASSVTGGNTEAFF; DNA: TGTGCCAGCAGCGTCACGGGGGGAAACACTGAAGCTTTCTTT
D: .; size: .; V: TRBV5-1; length: 13; J: TRBJ1-2; CDR3: CASRESRSAGYTF; DNA: TGCGCCAGCAGGGAGAGTCGGAGCGCGGGCTACACCTTC
D: TRBD1; size: .; V: TRBV3-1/TRBV3-2; length: 15; J: TRBJ1-2; CDR3: CASSHDRGVHYGYTF; DNA: TGTGCCAGCAGCCACGACAGGGGGGTCCACTATGGCTACACCTTC
D: .; size: .; V: TRBV5-4; length: 13; J: TRBJ1-1; CDR3: CASRHTRSTEAFF; DNA: TGTGCCAGCAGACACACCCGGAGCACTGAAGCTTTCTTT
D: .; size: .; V: TRBV19; length: 15; J: TRBJ1-1; CDR3: CASSRTVGLGTEAFF; DNA: TGTGCCAGTAGTAGGACAGTTGGGCTCGGCACTGAAGCTTTCTTT
D: .; size: .; V: TRBV30; length: 14; J: TRBJ1-3; CDR3: CAWSIQSSGNTIYF; DNA: TGTGCCTGGAGTATACAGTCCTCTGGAAACACCATATATTTT
D: TRBD2; size: .; V: TRBV19; length: 13; J: TRBJ2-2; CDR3: CASSAIAGGELFF; DNA: TGTGCCAGTAGTGCTATAGCGGGAGGGGAGCTGTTTTTT
D: TRBD1; size: .; V: TRBV10-3; length: 16; J: TRBJ1-2; CDR3: CAISDAGQGVNYGYTF; DNA: TGTGCCATCAGTGATGCGGGACAGGGAGTGAACTATGGCTACACCTTC
D: .; size: .; V: TRBV7-9; length: 15; J: TRBJ1-1; CDR3: CASSLVGRENTEAFF; DNA: TGTGCCAGCAGCTTAGTGGGCAGAGAGAACACTGAAGCTTTCTTT
D: .; size: .; V: TRBV14; length: 15; J: TRBJ1-3; CDR3: CASSSYLLSGNTIYF; DNA: TGTGCCAGCAGCTCCTACTTACTCTCTGGAAACACCATATATTTT
D: TRBD2; size: .; V: TRBV3-1/TRBV3-2; length: 15; J: TRBJ2-1; CDR3: CASSPRGGAYNEQFF; DNA: TGTGCCAGCAGCCCCCGTGGGGGGGCCTACAATGAGCAGTTCTTC
D: .; size: .; V: TRBV14; length: 14; J: TRBJ1-3; CDR3: CASPIGGVVNTIYF; DNA: TGTGCCAGCCCCATAGGGGGGGTGGTTAACACCATATATTTT
D: TRBD1; size: once; V: TRBV29-1; length: 14; J: TRBJ1-4; CDR3: CSAGPGTGYEKLFF; DNA: TGCAGCGCAGGCCCCGGGACAGGGTATGAAAAACTGTTTTTT
D: .; size: .; V: TRBV4-1; length: 18; J: TRBJ1-2; CDR3: CASSRAELRGPSGEGYTF; DNA: TGCGCCAGCAGCCGAGCCGAGTTGCGGGGCCCCTCCGGCGAAGGCTACACCTTC
D: .; size: .; V: TRBV29-1; length: 15; J: TRBJ2-1; CDR3: CSVKGGQSSYNEQFF; DNA: TGCAGCGTGAAGGGGGGACAGAGCTCCTACAATGAGCAGTTCTTC
D: .; size: few; V: TRBV6-4; length: 16; J: TRBJ2-7; CDR3: CASTLSGGRAAYEQYF; DNA: TGTGCCAGCACCCTCTCGGGGGGCAGGGCGGCCTACGAGCAGTACTTC